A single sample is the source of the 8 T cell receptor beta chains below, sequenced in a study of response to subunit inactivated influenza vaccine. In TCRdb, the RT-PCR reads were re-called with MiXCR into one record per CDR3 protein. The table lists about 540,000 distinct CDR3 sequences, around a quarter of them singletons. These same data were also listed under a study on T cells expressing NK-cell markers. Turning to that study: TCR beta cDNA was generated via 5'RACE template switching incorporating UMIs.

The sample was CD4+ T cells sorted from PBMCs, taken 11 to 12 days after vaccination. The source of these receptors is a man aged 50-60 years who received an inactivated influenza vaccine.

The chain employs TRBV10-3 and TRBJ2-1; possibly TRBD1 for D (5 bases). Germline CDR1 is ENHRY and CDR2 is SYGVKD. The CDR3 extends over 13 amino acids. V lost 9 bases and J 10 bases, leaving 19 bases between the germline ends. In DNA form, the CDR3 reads TGTGCCATAACCCATACTCCTTCAGGGGAGCAGTTCTTC. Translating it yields CAITHTPSGEQFF.

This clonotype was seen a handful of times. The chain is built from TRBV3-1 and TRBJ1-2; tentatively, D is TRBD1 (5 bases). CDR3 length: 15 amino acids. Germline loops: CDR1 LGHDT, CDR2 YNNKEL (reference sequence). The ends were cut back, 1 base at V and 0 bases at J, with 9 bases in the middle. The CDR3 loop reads CASSQGDRPNYGYTF. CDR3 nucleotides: TGTGCCAGCAGCCAAGGGGACCGGCCTAACTATGGCTACACCTTC.

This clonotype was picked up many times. CDR3 sequence (DNA): TGCGCCAGCAGCTTGGGTCCGGGGAACTCTGGAAACACCATATATTTT. Translation: CASSLGPGNSGNTIYF. The rearrangement uses TRBV5-1 and TRBJ1-3; D not resolved. Germline assignment: CDR1 SGHRS and CDR2 YFSETQ. The length of the CDR3 is 16 residues. V was cut by 0 bases and J by 0 bases, with 10 bases left in between.

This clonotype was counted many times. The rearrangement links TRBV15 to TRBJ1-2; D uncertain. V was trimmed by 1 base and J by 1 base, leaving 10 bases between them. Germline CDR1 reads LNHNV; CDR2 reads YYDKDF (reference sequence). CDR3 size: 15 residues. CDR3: CATSRAYTLNYGYTF. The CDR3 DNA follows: TGTGCCACCAGCAGAGCGTACACCCTTAACTATGGCTACACCTTC.

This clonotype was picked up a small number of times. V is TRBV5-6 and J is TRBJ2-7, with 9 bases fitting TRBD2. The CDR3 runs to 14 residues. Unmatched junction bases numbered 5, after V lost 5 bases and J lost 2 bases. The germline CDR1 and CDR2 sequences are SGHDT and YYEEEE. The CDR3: CASRSSGSAYEQYF. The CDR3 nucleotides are TGTGCCAGCAGAAGTAGCGGGAGCGCCTACGAGCAGTACTTC.

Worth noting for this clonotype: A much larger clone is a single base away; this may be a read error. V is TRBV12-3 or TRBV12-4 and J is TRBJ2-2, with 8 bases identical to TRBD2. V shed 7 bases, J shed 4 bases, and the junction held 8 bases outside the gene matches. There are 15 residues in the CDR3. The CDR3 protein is CASTHGGARTGELFF. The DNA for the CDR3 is TGTGCCAGCACCCACGGGGGGGCGCGCACCGGGGAGCTGTTTTTT.

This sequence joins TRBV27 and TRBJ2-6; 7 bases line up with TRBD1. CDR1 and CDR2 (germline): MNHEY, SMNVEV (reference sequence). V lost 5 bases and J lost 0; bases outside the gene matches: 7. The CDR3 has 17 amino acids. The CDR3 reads CASSPGQFSSGANVLTF. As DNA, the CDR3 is TGTGCCAGCAGTCCGGGACAGTTTTCCTCTGGGGCCAACGTCCTGACTTTC.

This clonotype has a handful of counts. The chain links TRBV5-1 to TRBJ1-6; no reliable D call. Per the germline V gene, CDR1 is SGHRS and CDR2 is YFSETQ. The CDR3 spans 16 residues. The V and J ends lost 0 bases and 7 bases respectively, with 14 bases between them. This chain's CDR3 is CASSLEPDGANSPLHF. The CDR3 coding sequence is TGCGCCAGCAGCTTGGAGCCGGACGGAGCGAATTCACCCCTCCACTTT.